The 12 T cell receptor beta chains below all came from one sample that was sequenced in a study of cytomegalovirus exposure and HLA in healthy donors. PCR employed 60 Vbeta and 13 Jbeta primers. Here immunoSEQ multiplex PCR was the method, and the copy in TCRdb shows in-frame clones only, minus some. The data show about 130,000 clones, with more than 65% seen just once and roughly 2.7% held by the top ten. Sequenced sample: PBMCs. The origin of the receptors is an older woman in good health and CMV-seropositive.

This chain joins TRBV27 and TRBJ1-1; D possibly corresponds to TRBD1 (5 bases). CDR3 length: 13 residues. Germline values: CDR1 MNHEY, CDR2 SMNVEV (reference sequence). The germline V and J ends were trimmed by 3 bases and 5 bases, with 10 bases remaining between them. The CDR3 sequence is CASSLNGGTEAFF. In DNA, the CDR3 is TGTGCCAGCAGTTTGAACGGGGGGACTGAAGCTTTCTTT.

In this sample, this clone turned up once. The V call is TRBV5-1, the J call TRBJ1-4; 10 positions match TRBD1. The CDR3 length is 16 residues. Germline assignment: CDR1 SGHRS and CDR2 YFSETQ. V lost 7 bases and J lost 8; bases outside the gene matches: 14. This CDR3 is CASRPGTGDGGEKLFF. The CDR3 DNA is TGCGCCAGCCGTCCCGGGACAGGGGACGGGGGCGAAAAACTGTTTTTT. Based on the CDR3 plus reference TRBV5-1 and TRBJ1-4, the full variable domain is KAGVTQTPRYLIKTRGQQVTLSCSPISGHRSVSWYQQTPGQGLQFLFEYFSETQRNKGNFPGRFSGRQFSNSRSEMNVSTLELGDSALYLCASRPGTGDGGEKLFFGSGTQLSVL.

The chain recombines TRBV5-1 with TRBJ1-2, with TRBD1 identical over 8 bases. V shed 1 base, J shed 6 bases, and the junction held 5 bases outside the gene matches. CDR1 and CDR2 (germline): SGHRS, YFSETQ. The CDR3 is 14 residues long. The CDR3 nucleotides are TGCGCCAGCAGCTTGACCCAGGGGGCGGATGGCTACACCTTC. Residues: CASSLTQGADGYTF.

V gene TRBV6-5 combines with J gene TRBJ1-1; 10 nucleotides match TRBD1. With 11 bases clipped from V and 4 bases from J, the junction kept 7 bases outside the gene matches. This CDR3 region has 13 residues. Germline assignment: CDR1 MNHEY and CDR2 SVGAGI. The CDR3 region has the DNA TGTGCCTCCAGACAGGGGGCCGGCACTGAAGCTTTCTTT. This translates into CASRQGAGTEAFF.

In DNA form, the CDR3 reads TGTGCCAGCAGCCCGAGGACAGGGGGGGAATATGGCTACACCTTC. This codes for CASSPRTGGEYGYTF. J is TRBJ1-2 and V is TRBV11-2, with TRBD1 matching over 10 bases. The CDR3 runs to 15 residues. The V and J ends lost 5 bases and 5 bases, in that order; junction bases with no gene match: 8. Germline-derived CDR1 and CDR2 are SGHAT and FQNNGV.

This rearrangement joins TRBV11-2 to TRBJ2-5; 11 nucleotides align to TRBD1. The germline gives CDR1 SGHAT, CDR2 FQNNGV. CDR3 size: 16 residues. J lost 4 bases, V lost 5 bases, and 9 bases had no gene match. The CDR3 protein is CASSATGTGGLETQYF. CDR3 nucleotides: TGTGCCAGCAGCGCCACCGGGACAGGGGGACTAGAGACCCAGTACTTC.

The chain has TRBV2 and TRBJ1-6; 7 nucleotides agree with TRBD1. The CDR3 runs 17 residues. CDR1 is SNHLY and CDR2 is FYNNEI in the germline V gene. Trimming at V came to 7 bases and at J to 0 bases, leaving 9 bases not matched to a gene. CDR3 sequence: CASNRGPNSSYNSPLHF. CDR3 nucleotides: TGTGCCAGCAACAGGGGTCCGAATAGCTCCTATAATTCACCCCTCCACTTT.

Only one count was recorded for this clone. The chain employs TRBV4-1 and TRBJ1-5; D gene uncertain. The V and J ends lost 1 base and 0 bases respectively, with 10 bases between them. Germline loops: CDR1 MGHRA, CDR2 YSYEKL. This CDR3 spans 16 amino acids. CDR3 bases: TGCGCCAGCAGCCAAGGATCAGTTGCTAGCAATCAGCCCCAGCATTTT. Protein product: CASSQGSVASNQPQHF.

The gene calls are TRBV7-7 and TRBJ2-2; 9 bases match TRBD1. This CDR3 region has 15 residues. The germline V gene has CDR1 SSHAT and CDR2 FNYEAQ (reference sequence). With 5 bases clipped from V and 7 bases from J, the junction kept 8 bases outside the gene matches. CDR3 residues: CASSQGQGIHGELFF. The CDR3 coding sequence is TGTGCCAGCAGCCAGGGACAGGGAATTCACGGGGAGCTGTTTTTT.

There are a few counts of this clone. V usage is TRBV7-3 and J usage is TRBJ2-2; D perhaps matches TRBD1 (5 bases). The V gene's germline CDR1 is SGHTA and CDR2 FQGTGA. The germline V and J ends were trimmed by 5 bases and 3 bases, with 16 bases remaining between them. There are 16 residues in the CDR3. CDR3: CASSLRSDRDTGELFF. CDR3 nucleotide sequence: TGTGCCAGCAGCCTCCGGTCCGACAGAGACACCGGGGAGCTGTTTTTT.

V usage is TRBV19 and J usage is TRBJ1-1; tentative D call: TRBD1 (5 bases). Germline loops: CDR1 LNHDA, CDR2 SQIVND (reference sequence). Trimming took off 8 bases at V and 2 bases at J, with 12 bases between the two ends. This CDR3 contains 13 residues. CDR3 DNA: TGTGCCAGTTCAATCGGGGGTAACACTGAAGCTTTCTTT. Its protein product is CASSIGGNTEAFF. The full variable domain, completed using reference TRBV19 and TRBJ1-1, is DGGITQSPKYLFRKEGQNVTLSCEQNLNHDAMYWYRQDPGQGLRLIYYSQIVNDFQKGDIAEGYSVSREKKESFPLTVTSAQKNPTAFYLCASSIGGNTEAFFGQGTRLTVV.

V and J are TRBV5-6 and TRBJ1-5, with TRBD1 matching 7 bases. J lost 6 bases, V lost 0 bases, and 6 bases had no gene match. This CDR3 is 15 amino acids long. Looked up from germline, CDR1 is SGHDT and CDR2 is YYEEEE. The chain's CDR3 is CASSLGQGGLQPQHF. As DNA, the CDR3 is TGTGCCAGCAGCTTGGGACAGGGAGGTCTTCAGCCCCAGCATTTT. The whole variable domain, remainder taken from reference TRBV5-6 and TRBJ1-5, is DAGVTQSPTHLIKTRGQQVTLRCSPKSGHDTVSWYQQALGQGPQFIFQYYEEEERQRGNFPDRFSGHQFPNYSSELNVNALLLGDSALYLCASSLGQGGLQPQHFGDGTRLSIL.